This TCR beta chain was identified during a study of T-cell memory formation after mild COVID-19 listed by TCRdb under 2021. As for the study more broadly: Most TCR sequence clusters were specific to one of the two donors. In two donors, T-cell clones that expanded and contracted after mild COVID-19 were followed by sequencing TCRalpha and TCRbeta repertoires longitudinally. The cohort was made up of two young adult volunteers, one female and one male, who were previously healthy.

Ficoll-Paque density gradient centrifugation was the method used to isolate PBMCs. Sequencing instrument: Illumina NovaSeq 6000. cDNA libraries for TCRalpha and TCRbeta were prepared by 5'RACE using constant-segment primers, with sample barcodes and unique molecular identifiers added. Trizol reagent was used to extract RNA from every sample. Libraries were amplified in two PCR steps, with a second sample barcode and Illumina TruSeq adapters added in the second step. Libraries were sequenced on an Illumina NovaSeq with 2 x 150 bp paired-end reads. In the authors' own workflow: The reads were demultiplexed and collapsed into UMI-guided consensus sequences using migec v1.2.7. With mixcr v2.1.11, UMI consensuses were aligned to TRA and TRB V and J templates and assembled into clonotypes. Clonotypes were classified as expanded or contracted when called significant by both edgeR and NoisET, with noise models trained on biological replicates. For edgeR calls, the thresholds were a false discovery rate-adjusted p below 0.01 and a log2 fold-change of 1. As an exploratory analysis of dynamics, max-normalized trajectories of the 1000 most abundant clonotypes were examined by PCA with hierarchical clustering. Separately sequenced CD4+ and CD8+ repertoires were used to assign the CD4 or CD8 phenotype of responding clones. TCRdb reran the public reads through fastp at Q25 and MiXCR, keeping productive beta chains. Rows are combined by CDR3 protein, so each entry shows the most common genes and DNA. For this entry, the V and J calls and clone size follow TCRdb and not the study's own pipeline. The sample records around 35,000 distinct CDR3 sequences, 7.7% of which are singletons. Together, the top ten hold around 28% of the sample.

Results the study describes overall, beyond this receptor: Contracting CD4+ clones appeared mostly in the CM and EM memory subsets, whereas CD8+ clones were enriched in EMRA. From day 15 to 85, contracting clones showed balanced CD4/CD8 phenotypes, whereas a second wave of clones that expanded from day 15 to 37 leaned towards CD4+. Only a couple of mild cases were covered by the study, and larger cohorts that include severe cases with pre-infection samples were considered necessary. Some responding clones were found in pre-infection memory, which suggests that pre-existing cross-reactive memory T cells took part in the SARS-CoV-2 response. SARS-CoV-2 specificity of the second-wave clones peaking on day 37 was not confirmed.

This clonotype was recorded many times. Its antigen is still unknown. Per-base qualities were not stored, and no clone one base away is much larger. This TCR derives from a man aged 18 to 30 who had mild COVID-19 (a few samples of this study predate the infection). The sample titles of this study are shuffled in the database, so cell type and time point are left out; the donor was told from shared clones. The sequenced sample was PBMCs or a T cell subset sorted from them (not recorded which).

DNA sequence: TGTGCCAGCAGCGCCCTCGCCGGGGAGCTGTTTTTT. It translates to CASSALAGELFF. The sequence is built from TRBV7-9 and TRBJ2-2; the D gene cannot be resolved reliably. CDR1 and CDR2 are drawn from the germline V gene (reference sequence): SEHNR, FQNEAQ. The CDR3 spans 12 residues, from the cysteine through the phenylalanine. Just the 36-base CDR3 DNA is kept, in frame starting at base 1. V is reduced by 5 bases and J by 6 bases, leaving a spacing of 7 bases between them.